The clone carrying this T cell receptor (beta chain) has more than one count but fewer than ten. The data derive from a study of blood T cell repertoires in COVID-19. Trimming pared 2 bases from V and 4 bases from J, leaving 8 bases between. CDR3 length equals 13 residues. Germline CDR1 and CDR2: SNHLY and FYNNEI. Generated by immunoSEQ multiplex PCR, the TCRdb table keeps only in-frame clones and is missing some. The sample carries 85,000 to 100,000 clones, about 70% recorded once. Material: peripheral blood. The chain is built from TRBV2 and TRBJ1-1; D unclear. The TCR was taken from a woman in her sixties in a cohort sampled during active or convalescent COVID-19. The CDR3 nucleotides read TGTGCCAGCAGTGAATATAGGAGCACTGAAGCTTTCTTT. Protein product: CASSEYRSTEAFF.